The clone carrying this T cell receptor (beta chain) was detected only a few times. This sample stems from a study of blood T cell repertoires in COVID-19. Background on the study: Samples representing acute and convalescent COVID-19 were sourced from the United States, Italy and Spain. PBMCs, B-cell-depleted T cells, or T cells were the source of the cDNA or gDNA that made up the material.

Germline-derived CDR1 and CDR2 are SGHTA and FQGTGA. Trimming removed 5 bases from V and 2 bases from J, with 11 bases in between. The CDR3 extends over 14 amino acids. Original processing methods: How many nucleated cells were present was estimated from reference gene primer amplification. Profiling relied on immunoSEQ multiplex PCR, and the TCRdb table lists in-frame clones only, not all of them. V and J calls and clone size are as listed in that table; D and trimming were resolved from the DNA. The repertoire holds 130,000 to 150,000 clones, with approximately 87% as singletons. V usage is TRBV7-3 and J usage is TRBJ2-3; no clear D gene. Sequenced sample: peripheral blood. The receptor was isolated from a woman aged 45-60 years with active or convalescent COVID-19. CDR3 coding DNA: TGTGCCAGCAGCCCTTCGGTCAACACAGATACGCAGTATTTT. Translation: CASSPSVNTDTQYF.